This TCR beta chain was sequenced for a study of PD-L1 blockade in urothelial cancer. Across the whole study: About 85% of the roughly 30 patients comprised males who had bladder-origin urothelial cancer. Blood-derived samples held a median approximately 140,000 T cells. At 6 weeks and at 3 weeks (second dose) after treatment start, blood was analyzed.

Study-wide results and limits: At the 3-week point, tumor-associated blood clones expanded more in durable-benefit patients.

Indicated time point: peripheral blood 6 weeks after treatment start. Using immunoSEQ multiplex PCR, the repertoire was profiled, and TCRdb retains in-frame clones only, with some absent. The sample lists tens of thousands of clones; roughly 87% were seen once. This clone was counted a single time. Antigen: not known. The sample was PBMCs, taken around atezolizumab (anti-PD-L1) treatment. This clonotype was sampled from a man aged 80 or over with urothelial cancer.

The CDR3 spells CAIGTDQETQYF. The CDR3 nucleotides are TGTGCCATCGGGACAGATCAAGAGACCCAGTACTTC. This chain links TRBV10-3 with TRBJ2-5, with 7 bases identical to TRBD1. With 8 bases clipped from V and 2 bases from J, the junction kept 2 bases outside the gene matches. CDR3 length: 12 amino acids. Germline V gene data show CDR1 as ENHRY and CDR2 as SYGVKD.